The entry below describes one T cell receptor (beta chain). It lacks a known antigen. No per-base quality is available; no much larger clone lies one base away. Reading the label with the study, this specimen's time point is: cycle 1 day 1 (C1D1), immediately before nivolumab initiation. Every trial patient had relapsed following autologous stem cell transplantation, and prior brentuximab vedotin exposure was what differed among cohorts A, B and C. The trial cohort comprised fewer than 65 patients with relapsed/refractory classical Hodgkin lymphoma whose best overall responses were complete response, partial response or progressive disease. Trial patients were treated with single-agent nivolumab in the multi-cohort phase II CheckMate 205 trial. An independent review committee assessed best overall response by applying the 2007 International Working Group response criteria. Trial PBMCs were collected immediately before nivolumab initiation (C1D1) and during therapy at cycle 2 day 1 and cycle 4 day 1. After peripheral blood was drawn into 8 mL Vacutainer Cell Preparation Tubes, PBMCs were isolated by centrifugation and then cryopreserved.

The sample comes from a study of PD-1 blockade in classical Hodgkin lymphoma (dated by TCRdb to about 2020). For the wider study: Nivolumab dosing was 3 mg/kg intravenously every 2 weeks, continuing until either disease progression or unacceptable toxicity. The study used CyTOF and TCR beta sequencing to define a peripheral blood immune signature of response to PD-1 blockade in classical Hodgkin lymphoma.

Genomic DNA was extracted with the Qiagen DNeasy kit from unsorted PBMCs and from negatively selected CD4+ and CD8+ fractions. Amplification of TCR beta CDR3 regions was done by immunoSEQ multiplex PCR with primers that anneal to V and J segments. A synthetic immune receptor repertoire was used to minimize amplification bias, and remaining bias was computationally removed after sequencing. On the authors' methods: Custom Python scripts were used to quantify repertoire diversity as the Shannon entropy index. Unsorted, CD4+ and CD8+ repertoires were analyzed separately, except for combined analyses in which CD4+ and CD8+ sequences were merged in silico. Clonal expansion was defined as a frequency increase of at least 2-fold after treatment compared with C1D1, and clones undetected at baseline were assigned a pseudocount of 0.5. Clones with 0 or 1 copy at C1D1 were classified as singleton clones, and clones with 2 or more copies were classified as non-singleton clones. Clones expanded in unsorted samples were annotated as CD4+, CD8+ or unknown by matching protein sequences in sorted samples from the same patient. Wilcoxon tests were applied to paired samples to test diversity changes from C1D1 to C4D1. TCRdb retrieved this table from immuneACCESS and kept in-frame rearrangements only. Not all clones are present; in checked studies, unresolved V genes account for under half, and no reason is known for the remainder. That table gives V, J and clone size, and the DNA gave D and trimming. In this sample the table shows 95,000 or so clones, roughly 84% of which occur a single time. 10% to 15% of the sample is taken by the ten largest.

Findings and caveats that apply to the study as a whole: Newly diagnosed patients were reported to have lower baseline TCR diversity than healthy donors, and relapsed/refractory patients were reported to have lower baseline TCR diversity still. Diversity was lower in patients who began nivolumab less than 1 year after ASCT, so these patients were left out of later analyses to avoid confounding by immune reconstitution. Trial patients with a complete response had baseline diversity similar to that of newly diagnosed patients, while partial responders and progressors had significantly lower diversity. A significant rise by C4D1 was seen in CD4+ but not CD8+ TCR diversity (p=0.0027 vs p=0.16), with the rise being most apparent in complete responders (p=0.02). The study covered only a single clinical trial cohort, and the causes of the repertoire differences, possibly disease activity or prior therapy, were still not defined.

CDR1 and CDR2 were assigned from the germline V gene (reference sequence) as SSHAT and FNYEAQ. The CDR3 holds 14 amino acids from the cysteine to the phenylalanine. Only the CDR3 portion is preserved as DNA: 42 bases, with reading frame beginning at the first base. V loses 5 bases, J loses 3 bases, and the germline ends lie 13 bases apart. The sequence derives from a human donor with classical Hodgkin lymphoma. This sequence uses TRBV7-7 and TRBJ2-5; TRBD2 is a possible D gene, resting on 5 matching bases. The specimen comprised peripheral blood mononuclear cells (PBMCs), sampled at baseline. The CDR3 has the sequence CASSPSKTKETQYF. The sequence in DNA is TGTGCCAGCAGCCCCTCCAAGACTAAAGAGACCCAGTACTTC.